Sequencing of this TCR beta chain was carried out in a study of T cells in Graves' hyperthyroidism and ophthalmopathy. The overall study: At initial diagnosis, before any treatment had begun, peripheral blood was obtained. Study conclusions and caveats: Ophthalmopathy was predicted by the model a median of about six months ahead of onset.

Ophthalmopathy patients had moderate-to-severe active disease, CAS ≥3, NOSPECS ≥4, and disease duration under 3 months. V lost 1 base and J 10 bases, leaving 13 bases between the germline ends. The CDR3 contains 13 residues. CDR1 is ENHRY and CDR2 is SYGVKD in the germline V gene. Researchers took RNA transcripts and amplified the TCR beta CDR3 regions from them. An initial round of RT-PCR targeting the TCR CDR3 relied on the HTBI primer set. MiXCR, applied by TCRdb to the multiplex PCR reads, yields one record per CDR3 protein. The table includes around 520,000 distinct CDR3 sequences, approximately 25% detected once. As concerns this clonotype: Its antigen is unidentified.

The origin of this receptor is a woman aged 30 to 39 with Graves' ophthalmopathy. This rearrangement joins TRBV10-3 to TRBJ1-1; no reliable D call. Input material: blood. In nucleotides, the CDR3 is TGTGCCATCAGTGAGTTCTCAACCCCCGGAGCTTTCTTT. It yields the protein CAISEFSTPGAFF.